This entry concerns a single TCR beta chain. The record originates from a study of blood T cells in healthy people across ages. The CDR3 length is 15 residues. The J segment lost 8 bases and the V segment lost 0 bases, leaving 7 bases of the junction unmatched. Germline CDR1 reads SGHRS; CDR2 reads YFSETQ. Combining a sample-barcoded 5' primer with a J-beta primer mix, a second PCR ran for 7 to 11 cycles. Each cDNA molecule carried a tag from a template-switch adaptor that contained 12 random nucleotides. TCRdb re-derived calls from the 5' RACE reads in MiXCR, one entry per CDR3 protein. The data contain approximately 810,000 distinct CDR3 sequences, about 28% of them seen just once; the ten biggest clones take up 17%.

Sequencing used blood. This receptor was taken from a woman older than 75 in good health. This chain uses TRBV5-1 with TRBJ2-4; 8 bases agree with TRBD1. CDR3 residues: CASSLEGDRGDIQYF. DNA for the CDR3: TGCGCCAGCAGCTTGGAGGGTGACAGGGGAGACATTCAGTACTTC.